This T cell receptor (beta chain) was found in a study of T cells after yellow fever vaccination. MiXCR, applied by TCRdb to the 5' RACE reads, yields one record per CDR3 protein. Of under 550,000 distinct CDR3 sequences listed, around a fifth were seen once; the top ten hold around 16%. With V trimmed by 2 bases and J by 0 bases, 1 base remained unmatched. Germline CDR1 and CDR2: SGDLS and YYNGEE. The CDR3 loop spans 14 amino acids. The sample consisted of PBMCs, taken more than 20 days after the first yellow fever vaccination. This chain uses TRBV9 with TRBJ2-5; TRBD2 matches at 7 bases. The TCR originated in a man between 18 and 35 years old who received the YFV17D yellow fever vaccine. CDR3 protein: CASSVGGYQETQYF. The CDR3 nucleotides read TGTGCCAGCAGCGTGGGGGGGTACCAAGAGACCCAGTACTTC.